This T cell receptor (beta chain) was sequenced for a study of T-cell reconstitution after alpha-beta-depleted transplantation in children. Regarding the study as a whole: After transplant, high TCRbeta diversity at day 60 in some patients arose from surviving recipient T cells and thymic progenitors. One year post-transplant, T-cell counts and diversity were largely derived from T cells produced anew.

Preparation of the TCRbeta library was carried out with unique molecular identifiers. TCRdb reprocessed the PCR reads with MiXCR, giving one entry per CDR3 protein. This table has roughly 200,000 distinct CDR3 sequences, about 7% appearing once. This clonotype was observed a few times. Antigen specificity is unknown. V gave up 8 bases and J gave up 1 base; unmatched junction bases: 12. CDR1 and CDR2 from the germline V gene are LGHDT and YNNKEL (reference sequence). The CDR3 runs 18 residues. The clonotype originates from a boy younger than 10 with acute lymphoblastic leukemia, due to receive a stem cell transplant. The chain combines TRBV3-1 with TRBJ2-2, with TRBD2 matching over 11 bases. The sample consisted of PBMCs, taken before TCRalphabeta/CD19-depleted stem cell transplant. CDR3 in amino acids: CASCFRVSGGENTGELFF. The CDR3 DNA follows: TGTGCCAGCTGTTTCCGGGTTAGCGGGGGGGAGAACACCGGGGAGCTGTTTTTT.